The sequence of this TCR beta chain was determined in a study of T cell clones after liver transplantation. The overall study: A pre-transplant mixed lymphocyte reaction with TCRbeta sequencing defined graft-donor-reactive clones followed in post-transplant blood. Standard immunosuppression, with no induction, continued until 12-24 months after transplant.

Some clones are missing from TCRdb's copy, which holds only in-frame ones; the method was immunoSEQ multiplex PCR. The sample shows around 77,000 clones, 80% of them seen only once. CD3+CD4+ and CD3+CD8+ cells were FACS-sorted from thawed unstimulated PBMCs. The V gene end was trimmed by 7 bases and the J gene end by 8 bases; junction bases not matched to a gene: 15. The germline CDR1 and CDR2 sequences are SQVTM and ANQGSEA. The CDR3 has 14 residues. The clonotype was recovered from a human patient who received a liver transplant. These T cells may partly come from the graft donor. This material consisted of CD4+ T cells from blood, taken 12 months after liver transplant. The V and J genes are TRBV29-1 and TRBJ1-2, with 8 bases that match TRBD1. CDR3 protein: CSAQWGQGAGGYTF. As DNA, the CDR3 is TGCAGCGCCCAGTGGGGGCAGGGGGCTGGAGGCTACACCTTC.